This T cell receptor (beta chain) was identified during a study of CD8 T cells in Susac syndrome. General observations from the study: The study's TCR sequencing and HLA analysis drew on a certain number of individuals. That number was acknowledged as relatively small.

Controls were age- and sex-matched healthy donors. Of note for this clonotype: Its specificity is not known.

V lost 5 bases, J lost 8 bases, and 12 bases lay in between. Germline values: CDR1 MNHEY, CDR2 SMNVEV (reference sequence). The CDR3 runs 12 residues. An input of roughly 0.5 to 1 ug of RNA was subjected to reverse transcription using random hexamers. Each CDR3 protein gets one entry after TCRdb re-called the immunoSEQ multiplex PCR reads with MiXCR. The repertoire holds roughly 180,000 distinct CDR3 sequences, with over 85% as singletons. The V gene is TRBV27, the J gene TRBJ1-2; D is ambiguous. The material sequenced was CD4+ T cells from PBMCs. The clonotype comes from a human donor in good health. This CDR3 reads CASSPWTGGYTF. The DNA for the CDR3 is TGTGCCAGCAGTCCCTGGACCGGCGGCTACACCTTC.